One and the same sample provided the 5 T cell receptor beta chains below, sequenced in a study of chemoradiotherapy in HPV16-positive cancers. Libraries were prepared by immunoSEQ multiplex PCR; TCRdb keeps only in-frame clonotypes and omits some of them. The data show 16,000 or so clones, with approximately 70% seen just once and 6.5% to 10% held by the top ten. The sample here was tumor tissue, taken from a patient who underwent chemoradiotherapy. These receptors were taken from a human donor with HPV-associated anogenital cancer.

The chain is built from TRBV28 and TRBJ2-5, with 7 nucleotides matching TRBD1. The CDR3 is 12 amino acids. Unmatched junction bases numbered 3, after V lost 6 bases and J lost 5 bases. Germline V gene sequence: CDR1 MDHEN, CDR2 SYDVKM. The CDR3 reads CASRTGMETQYF. The CDR3 DNA is TGTGCCAGCAGGACAGGGATGGAGACCCAGTACTTC.

Worth noting for this clone: The junction does not match germline at one end; this may be a read error. DNA for the CDR3: TGTGCCAGCAGTTCACTAGAGCAAGGGACCCAGTACTTC. As protein: CASSSLEQGTQYF. The chain has TRBV6-6 and TRBJ2-5, with TRBD2 as a possible D gene (5 bases). The CDR3 is made up of 13 amino acids. Germline-derived CDR1 and CDR2 are MNHNY and SVGAGI (reference sequence).

Judged by abundance, this clone is medium-sized (0.01 to 0.1%). The rearrangement links TRBV6-1 to TRBJ2-7; D is possibly TRBD2 (5 bases). The V gene lost 8 bases and the J gene lost 4 bases, with 12 bases spanning the gap. Germline V gene lookup returns CDR1 MNHNS and CDR2 SASEGT. CDR3 length equals 12 residues. DNA for the CDR3: TGTGCCAGCGGACTGTTGGAGTACGAGCAGTACTTC. Translating gives CASGLLEYEQYF.

The V gene is TRBV5-1, the J gene TRBJ2-5; tentatively, D is TRBD2 (5 bases). The CDR3 spans 14 residues. The V gene lost 5 bases and the J gene lost 3 bases, with 14 bases spanning the gap. Germline V gives CDR1 SGHRS, CDR2 YFSETQ. The CDR3 DNA sequence: TGCGCCAGCAGTCGCTCGGCGGGTGAAGAGACCCAGTACTTC. This codes for CASSRSAGEETQYF.

This clone was seen more than once but under ten times. The chain is built from TRBV6-5 and TRBJ1-2, with 10 positions matching TRBD1. The CDR3 runs 15 residues. Germline V lookup: CDR1 MNHEY, CDR2 SVGAGI. With 7 bases clipped from V and 4 bases from J, the junction kept 9 bases outside the gene matches. In DNA form, the CDR3 reads TGTGCCAGCAACCCCGGACAGGGGGTAGGCTATGGCTACACCTTC. This translates into CASNPGQGVGYGYTF.